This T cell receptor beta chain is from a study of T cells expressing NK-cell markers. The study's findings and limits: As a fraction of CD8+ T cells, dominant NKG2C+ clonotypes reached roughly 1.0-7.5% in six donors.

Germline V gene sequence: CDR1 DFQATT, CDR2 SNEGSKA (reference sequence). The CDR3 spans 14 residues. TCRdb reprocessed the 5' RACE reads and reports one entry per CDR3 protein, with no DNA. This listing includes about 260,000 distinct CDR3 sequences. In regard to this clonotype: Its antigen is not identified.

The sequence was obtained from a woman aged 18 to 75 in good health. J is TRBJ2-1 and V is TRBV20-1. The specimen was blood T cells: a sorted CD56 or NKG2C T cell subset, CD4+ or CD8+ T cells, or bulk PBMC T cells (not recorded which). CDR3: CSARDRIYYNEQFF.